These 14 T cell receptor beta chains were sequenced from one sample in a study of T cell repertoires in cytomegalovirus infection. TCRdb reprocessed the reads with MiXCR, giving one entry per CDR3 protein. Of approximately 76,000 distinct CDR3 sequences in the sample, 20% to 30% were seen once. Antigen specificity for these receptors is unknown. Material: CD8+ T cells from cultured PBMCs, obtained from culture after CMV antigen stimulation. These TCRs come from a human donor in good health (CMV status not recorded). Some clones in this sample may be carry-over from other donors' samples.

The chain recombines TRBV5-4 with TRBJ2-7; 7 bases are a match to TRBD1. Germline V lookup: CDR1 SGHNT, CDR2 YYREEE (reference sequence). With V trimmed by 4 bases and J by 3 bases, 10 bases remained unmatched. The CDR3 loop spans 15 amino acids. The CDR3 DNA reads TGTGCCAGCAGCACATCCGGGACAGAACTCTACGAGCAGTACTTC. It specifies CASSTSGTELYEQYF.

This clonotype appeared a few times. The V call is TRBV28, the J call TRBJ1-3; tentatively, D is TRBD1 (6 bases). Germline CDR1 and CDR2: MDHEN and SYDVKM. Between the trimmed V and J ends, which lost 2 bases and 8 bases, there was a span of 13 bases. The CDR3 consists of 14 residues. As DNA, the CDR3 is TGTGCCAGCAGTTTACTCTCCAGGGGCCACACCATATATTTT. Protein sequence: CASSLLSRGHTIYF.

A word on this clonotype: A read error may explain this, as a much larger clone is one base away. Because the CDR3's place on the DNA is in doubt, the DNA is left out and the CDR3 is given as listed by TCRdb. The chain employs TRBV7-9 and TRBJ2-3; the D call in the table, TRBD1, was not verified against the DNA. CDR1 SEHNR and CDR2 FQNEAQ come from the germline V gene (reference sequence). The length of the CDR3 is 15 amino acids, counting both ends. CDR3 residues: CASSLVGTGTDTRYF.

This chain links TRBV27 with TRBJ2-6, with D tentatively TRBD2 (6 bases). The CDR3 extends over 16 amino acids. The germline V and J ends were trimmed by 7 bases and 4 bases, with 17 bases remaining between them. CDR1 is MNHEY, CDR2 SMNVEV, per germline (reference sequence). CDR3: CASTGGPQGGANVLTF. The CDR3 DNA reads TGTGCCAGCACCGGAGGGCCGCAGGGAGGGGCCAACGTCCTGACTTTC.

This clonotype has just a few counts. This chain uses TRBV18 with TRBJ2-3; 10 bases are a match to TRBD2. Germline V gene lookup returns CDR1 KGHSH and CDR2 LQKENI. The CDR3 covers 19 residues. V dropped 3 bases and J dropped 0; count of bases not matched to a gene: 12. CDR3 coding DNA: TGTGCCAGCTCACCGAATGATGGAGCGGGGGGGCAAAGCACAGATACGCAGTATTTT. This gives the protein CASSPNDGAGGQSTDTQYF. The complete variable domain, with remaining parts taken from reference TRBV18 and TRBJ2-3, reads NAGVMQNPRHLVRRRGQEARLRCSPMKGHSHVYWYRQLPEEGLKFMVYLQKENIIDESGMPKERFSAEFPKEGPSILRIQQVVRGDSAAYFCASSPNDGAGGQSTDTQYFGPGTRLTVL.

This clonotype came up a few times. This sequence joins TRBV9 and TRBJ2-2; D ambiguous. CDR3 size: 14 residues. The germline V gene has CDR1 SGDLS and CDR2 YYNGEE. V gave up 3 bases and J gave up 3 bases, with 9 bases separating them. The CDR3, as DNA: TGTGCCAGCAGCGGCGACACCTACACCGGGGAGCTGTTTTTT. It is translated as CASSGDTYTGELFF.

This clonotype was seen a few times. V is TRBV6-1 and J is TRBJ2-1; D not resolved. The CDR3 sequence is 13 residues long. Per germline, CDR1 MNHNS and CDR2 SASEGT. Trimming removed 0 bases at V and 4 bases at J, with 4 bases between. The CDR3 loop reads CASSEAGYNEQFF. CDR3 bases: TGTGCCAGCAGTGAAGCTGGGTACAATGAGCAGTTCTTC.

This clonotype has just a few counts. The chain couples TRBV6-1 to TRBJ2-7; D is perhaps TRBD2 (5 bases). The CDR3 runs 14 residues. Per germline, CDR1 MNHNS and CDR2 SASEGT. The germline V and J ends were trimmed by 6 bases and 5 bases, with 17 bases remaining between them. CDR3 nucleotides: TGTGCCAGCAGGCCCCGGGGTCCCCCCGACGAGCAGTACTTC. Its translation is CASRPRGPPDEQYF.

The chain carries TRBV27 and TRBJ2-7, with unresolved D. The V end was cut by 3 bases, the J end by 5 bases, with 5 bases between. Germline lookup yields CDR1 MNHEY and CDR2 SMNVEV (reference sequence). CDR3 size: 11 residues. The CDR3 is CASSLNNEQYF. The CDR3, as DNA: TGTGCCAGCAGTTTGAACAACGAGCAGTACTTC.

The V gene is TRBV9, the J gene TRBJ2-1; 9 bases agree with TRBD2. The V segment lost 0 bases and the J segment 7 bases; nucleotides outside the gene matches: 5. CDR3 length: 15 residues. Germline CDR1 and CDR2: SGDLS and YYNGEE. CDR3 coding DNA: TGTGCCAGCAGCGTAGTGGGACTAGCCATGAATGAGCAGTTCTTC. It encodes CASSVVGLAMNEQFF.

This clonotype was seen at least ten times. The chain is built from TRBV12-5 and TRBJ2-7; 8 bases fit TRBD2. Trimming at V came to 2 bases and at J to 2 bases, leaving 11 bases not matched to a gene. There are 17 residues in the CDR3. The germline gives CDR1 LGHNT, CDR2 FRNRAP. CDR3 DNA: TGTGCTAGTGGTTTGAAGGGCGTTCCGGGACTAGCCTACGAGCAGTACTTC. This encodes CASGLKGVPGLAYEQYF.

The rearrangement uses TRBV6-2 or TRBV6-3 and TRBJ2-5; TRBD2 matches at 8 bases. Germline CDR1 is MNHEY and CDR2 is SVGEGT. The CDR3 spans 16 residues. The J segment lost 2 bases and the V segment lost 6 bases, leaving 11 bases of the junction unmatched. Here the CDR3 DNA reads TGTGCCAGCAGGGGAACGGGGGGGACCCATCAAGAGACCCAGTACTTC. Amino acid sequence: CASRGTGGTHQETQYF.

The V gene is TRBV5-1, the J gene TRBJ2-7; 9 bases agree with TRBD2. Germline V gene data show CDR1 as SGHRS and CDR2 as YFSETQ. With 2 bases clipped from V and 4 bases from J, the junction kept 4 bases outside the gene matches. This CDR3 region has 14 residues. The DNA of the CDR3 is TGCGCCAGCAGCTTTCTAGCGGGGACATACGAGCAGTACTTC. This sequence encodes CASSFLAGTYEQYF.

This clonotype was counted only a few times. One junction end disagrees with the germline gene, perhaps due to a read error. This chain connects TRBV15 to TRBJ2-4; D may be TRBD2 (5 bases). The CDR3 is made up of 14 amino acids. The V gene's germline CDR1 is LNHNV and CDR2 YYDKDF (reference sequence). The CDR3 loop reads CATSRDVEDLWAHF. CDR3 nucleotides: TGTGCCACCAGCAGAGATGTGGAGGATTTGTGGGCCCACTTC.